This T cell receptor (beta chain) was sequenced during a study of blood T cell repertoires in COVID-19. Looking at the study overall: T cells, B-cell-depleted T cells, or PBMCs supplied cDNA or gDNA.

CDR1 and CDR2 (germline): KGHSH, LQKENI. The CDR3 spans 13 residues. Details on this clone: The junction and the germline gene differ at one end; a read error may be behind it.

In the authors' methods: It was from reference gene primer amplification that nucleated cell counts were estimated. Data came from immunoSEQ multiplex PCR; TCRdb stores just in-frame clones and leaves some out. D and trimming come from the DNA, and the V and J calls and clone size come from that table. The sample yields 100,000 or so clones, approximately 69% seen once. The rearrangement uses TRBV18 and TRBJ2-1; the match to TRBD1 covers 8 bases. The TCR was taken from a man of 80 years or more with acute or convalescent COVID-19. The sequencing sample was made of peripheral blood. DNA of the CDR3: TGTGCCAGCTCACCACCTAAGACAGGGGCCCCCCTCTTC. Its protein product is CASSPPKTGAPLF.